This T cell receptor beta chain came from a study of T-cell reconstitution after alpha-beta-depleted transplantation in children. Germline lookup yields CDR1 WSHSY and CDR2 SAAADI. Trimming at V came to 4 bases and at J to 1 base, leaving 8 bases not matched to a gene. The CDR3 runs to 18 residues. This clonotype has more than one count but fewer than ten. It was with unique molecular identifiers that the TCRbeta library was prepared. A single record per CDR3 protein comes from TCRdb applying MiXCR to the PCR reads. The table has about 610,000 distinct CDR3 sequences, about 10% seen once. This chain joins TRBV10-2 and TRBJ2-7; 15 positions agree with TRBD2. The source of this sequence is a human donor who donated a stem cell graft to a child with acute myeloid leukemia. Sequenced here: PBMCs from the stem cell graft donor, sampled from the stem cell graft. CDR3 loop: CASSGAGTSGRFSYEQYF. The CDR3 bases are TGCGCCAGCAGTGGAGCCGGGACTAGCGGGAGGTTTTCCTACGAGCAGTACTTC.